This TCR beta chain was captured in a study of PD-L1 blockade in urothelial cancer. Whole-study context: Starting around 2014, patients were given atezolizumab (1,200 mg intravenously every 3 weeks).

The CDR3 runs to 13 residues. Between the trimmed V and J ends, which lost 4 bases and 6 bases, there was a span of 7 bases. Looked up from germline, CDR1 is WNHNN and CDR2 is SYGVQD (reference sequence). TCRdb's copy holds only in-frame clones and misses some; the assay was immunoSEQ multiplex PCR. The sample comprises some 15,000 clones, 88% of which are singletons, and roughly 15% rests with the top ten. About this clone: Antigen: not known.

Anywhere from 1 to 8 samples came from each patient, spanning pretreatment and on-treatment. Study-level findings and limits: In blood sampled pretreatment, TCR clonality below the median predicted better survival.

The clonotype comes from a man aged 65 to 85 with urothelial cancer. This chain connects TRBV10-1 to TRBJ1-6, with D maybe TRBD1 (6 bases). Sequencing was performed on PBMCs, taken around atezolizumab (anti-PD-L1) treatment. The CDR3 nucleotides are TGCGCCAGCAGTGGGACAGTTAATTCACCCCTCCACTTT. Protein product: CASSGTVNSPLHF.